This entry lists 8 T cell receptor beta chains sequenced from one sample in a study of shared clonotypes between healthy human individuals. The assay was immunoSEQ multiplex PCR, and TCRdb's table has in-frame clones only and misses some. Among some 450,000 clones listed, 70% to 80% were seen once. What was sequenced was PBMCs. Source of these receptors: a woman aged 40 to 50 in good health. Some clones in this sample may be carry-over from other donors' samples.

As regards this clone: At one boundary the junction diverges from the germline segment, which might be a read error. This chain joins TRBV28 and TRBJ1-4; no reliable D call. The CDR3 spans 11 residues. Germline values: CDR1 MDHEN, CDR2 SYDVKM. The DNA of the CDR3 is TGTGCCAGCAGCACTACTGAAAAACTGTTTTTT. Encoded protein: CASSTTEKLFF.

The chain links TRBV9 to TRBJ2-1, with D possibly being TRBD1 (6 bases). The CDR3 is 15 residues long. V shed 4 bases and J shed 3 bases, with 14 bases lying between them. Germline assignment: CDR1 SGDLS and CDR2 YYNGEE. This chain's CDR3 is CASSSSGTLYNEQFF. In DNA form, the CDR3 reads TGTGCCAGCAGCTCCTCCGGGACACTCTACAATGAGCAGTTCTTC.

This chain uses TRBV4-1 with TRBJ2-1; D remains unclear. The length of the CDR3 is 14 residues. Germline CDR1 and CDR2: MGHRA and YSYEKL. V was pared by 4 bases and J by 5 bases, with 12 bases between. Here the CDR3 reads CASSRPVYNNEQFF. The CDR3 DNA is TGCGCCAGCAGCCGGCCTGTATATAACAATGAGCAGTTCTTC.

The chain couples TRBV27 to TRBJ1-2; D remains unclear. Trimming took 0 bases from V and 8 from J, leaving 22 bases between them. The germline V gene encodes CDR1 MNHEY and CDR2 SMNVEV (reference sequence). This CDR3 is 17 amino acids long. CDR3 in amino acids: CASSLSRPGSRLNGYTF. The DNA of the CDR3 is TGTGCCAGCAGTTTATCTCGACCCGGGTCGAGGCTTAACGGCTACACCTTC.

The chain links TRBV7-2 to TRBJ2-1; 11 nucleotides align to TRBD2. The CDR3 contains 16 residues. J was trimmed by 8 bases and V by 5 bases; bases with no gene match: 11. The germline V gene encodes CDR1 SGHTA and CDR2 FQGNSA. The CDR3 sequence: CASSPHTSGSQDEQFF. The CDR3 DNA reads as TGTGCCAGCAGCCCCCACACTAGCGGGAGTCAAGATGAGCAGTTCTTC.

This chain joins TRBV11-2 and TRBJ2-2, with D perhaps matching TRBD1 (5 bases). The CDR3 is 14 amino acids. The germline V gene has CDR1 SGHAT and CDR2 FQNNGV. Trimming stripped 5 bases from V and 3 bases from J, with 10 bases between. CDR3 nucleotide sequence: TGTGCCAGCAGCCAGCAGGGATACACCGGGGAGCTGTTTTTT. Translation gives CASSQQGYTGELFF.

This CDR3 is CASSYGRSGNTIYF. The CDR3 bases are TGTGCCAGCAGTTACGGTCGGTCTGGAAACACCATATATTTT. The gene calls are TRBV6-5 and TRBJ1-3; no clear D. Trimming removed 2 bases at V and 1 base at J, with 6 bases between. The germline V gene encodes CDR1 MNHEY and CDR2 SVGAGI. The CDR3 covers 14 residues.

This clone occurred once. This chain connects TRBV28 to TRBJ2-3; TRBD2 matches at 9 bases. CDR1 and CDR2 from the germline V gene are MDHEN and SYDVKM. This CDR3 is 18 amino acids long. V lost 7 bases, J lost 6 bases, and 20 bases stayed unmatched. CDR3 in DNA: TGTGCCAGCAAAACGCGGCGATGGTTAGCGGGAGAGTCGGATACGCAGTATTTT. Its translation: CASKTRRWLAGESDTQYF.